Sequencing of this T cell receptor beta chain was carried out in a study of cytomegalovirus exposure and HLA in healthy donors. Profiling relied on immunoSEQ multiplex PCR, and the TCRdb table lists in-frame clones only, not all of them. Of 190,000 or so clones detected, about 80% appear once; the ten largest clones hold around 2.8%. General study results and limits: Both high specificity and high sensitivity reportedly marked the classifier's diagnosis of cytomegalovirus status.

While the first cohort had around 700 subjects, the donors belonged to the separate validation cohort of about 120 subjects. As concerns this clone: As yet, its antigen is unknown.

This CDR3 is 15 amino acids long. Germline V CDR1 and CDR2: MDHEN, SYDVKM. V dropped 6 bases and J dropped 8; count of bases not matched to a gene: 13. Material for sequencing was PBMCs. The chain couples TRBV28 to TRBJ1-1; 9 bases fit TRBD1. The source is a woman aged 18-29 years in good health and CMV-seropositive. The chain's CDR3 is CASSTSYRGREEAFF. The CDR3 DNA is TGTGCCAGCAGCACCAGCTACAGGGGGCGCGAGGAAGCTTTCTTT.